Listed below are T cell receptor beta chains from one sample, sequenced in a study of OX40 agonist ivuxolimab in advanced cancers. TCRdb keeps only in-frame clones here, not all; method: immunoSEQ multiplex PCR. This repertoire shows about 95,000 clones, 85% to 90% found once; its top ten account for under 0.35%. The sample in question was CD4+ or CD8+ T cells sorted from blood, obtained in a trial of the OX40 agonist ivuxolimab. The receptor source for this set is an adult with an advanced solid tumor such as melanoma, head and neck, liver or kidney cancer. The CDR3 runs from the conserved cysteine through the conserved F or W. Each record gives: V gene, D gene, J gene, clone size, CDR3 DNA, CDR3 protein. The D gene is left open where the match is weak. Size values are once, few and many counts, or a class for expanded clones, and some rows have none.

>TRBV27|TRBD1|TRBJ1-2|NA
TGTGCCAGCAGTCCTAGGACAGGGGTCATCTATGGCTACACCTTC
CASSPRTGVIYGYTF
>TRBV14|NA|TRBJ1-2|NA
TGTGCCAGCAGCCAGTTAAAGGGGCTGGGAGACGGCTACACCTTC
CASSQLKGLGDGYTF
>TRBV19|NA|TRBJ1-2|NA
TGTGCCAGTAGTAGGGGAGGCCAGGGCGGATACGGCGGCTACACCTTC
CASSRGGQGGYGGYTF
>TRBV20-1|NA|TRBJ1-1|NA
TGCAGTGTCGGGCATACTGAAGCTTTCTTT
CSVGHTEAFF
>TRBV9|NA|TRBJ2-5|NA
TGTGCCAGCAGCGTAGGGGGAACCCAGTCGACCCAGTACTTC
CASSVGGTQSTQYF
>TRBV2|NA|TRBJ2-5|NA
TGTGCCAGCCTCAGGGGGGGCCTCCAAGAGACCCAGTACTTC
CASLRGGLQETQYF
>TRBV7-9|NA|TRBJ1-1|NA
TGTGCCAGCAGCTACGGTACACTCGACCCGGGAGCTTTCTTT
CASSYGTLDPGAFF
>TRBV27|TRBD1|TRBJ1-2|NA
TGTGCCAGCAGTTACTCCGGGACAGCCAATGGCTACACCTTC
CASSYSGTANGYTF
>TRBV19|TRBD2|TRBJ2-1|NA
TGTGCCAGTATGCCAGCGGGACGTGCCTACAATGAGCAGTTCTTC
CASMPAGRAYNEQFF
>TRBV28|TRBD2|TRBJ2-1|NA
TGTGCCAGCAAACTTAGCGGGCCCGCCTACAATGAGCAGTTCTTC
CASKLSGPAYNEQFF
>TRBV4-2|TRBD2|TRBJ2-1|NA
TGTGCCAGCAGCCAAGCGGGCGGGAGGTCGATATACAATGAGCAGTTCTTC
CASSQAGGRSIYNEQFF
>TRBV14|TRBD1|TRBJ1-2|NA
TGTGCCAGCAGCCACGGGACAGAGTATGGCTACACCTTC
CASSHGTEYGYTF
>TRBV19|TRBD1|TRBJ1-1|NA
TGTGCCAGTAAGGGATTGGACAGGCCGAACACTGAAGCTTTCTTT
CASKGLDRPNTEAFF
>TRBV7-3|NA|TRBJ2-3|once
TGTGCCAGCAGCTTTTACGGGGAAAACACAGATACGCAGTATTTT
CASSFYGENTDTQYF
>TRBV7-9|NA|TRBJ2-3|NA
TGTGCCAGCAGCTCTTTCTTGGACTACACAGATACGCAGTATTTT
CASSSFLDYTDTQYF
>TRBV10-1|TRBD2|TRBJ2-1|NA
TGCGCCAGCACTAAGGGAGGGAACAATGAGCAGTTCTTC
CASTKGGNNEQFF
>TRBV10-3|NA|TRBJ2-7|NA
TGTGCCATCAGTGACGAAGGGGCCAAAATATCATACGAGCAGTACTTC
CAISDEGAKISYEQYF
>TRBV30|NA|TRBJ2-5|once
TGTGCCTGGAGTATGTCAGCCCAAGAGACCCAGTACTTC
CAWSMSAQETQYF
>TRBV9|NA|TRBJ1-1|NA
TGTGCCAGCAGCGCGGGGCTCCCGTTGAACACTGAAGCTTTCTTT
CASSAGLPLNTEAFF
>TRBV29-1|TRBD2|TRBJ2-5|NA
TGCAGCGGTGGACTAGCGGGGGCTAGGGAGACCCAGTACTTC
CSGGLAGARETQYF
>TRBV14|NA|TRBJ2-2|NA
TGTGCCAGCAGCCTTCTCCAGGACACCGGGGAGCTGTTTTTT
CASSLLQDTGELFF
>TRBV5-4|TRBD1|TRBJ2-2|NA
TGTGCCAGCAGTTGGGGACAGCCCAACACCGGGGAGCTGTTTTTT
CASSWGQPNTGELFF
>TRBV27|NA|TRBJ1-5|NA
TGTGCCAGCAGCAAGAGGTATAGCAATCAGCCCCAGCATTTT
CASSKRYSNQPQHF
>TRBV7-6|TRBD2|TRBJ2-1|NA
TGTGCCAGCAGCTCAAACCCCCGGACTAGCTTGCTCAATGAGCAGTTCTTC
CASSSNPRTSLLNEQFF
>TRBV19|TRBD1|TRBJ1-5|NA
TGTGCCAGTAGAGAACAGGGGGCCCACCTGGGGAATCAGCCCCAGCATTTT
CASREQGAHLGNQPQHF
>TRBV7-8|TRBD1|TRBJ1-5|NA
TGTGCCAGCACCGTGGGACAGGGTGAACAGCCCCAGCATTTT
CASTVGQGEQPQHF
>TRBV14|NA|TRBJ2-2|NA
TGTGCCAGCAGCCAAGAAGTCACCGGGGAGCTGTTTTTT
CASSQEVTGELFF
>TRBV27|NA|TRBJ1-5|NA
TGTGCCAGCAGTTTTCGTCTCCCAAGGGATCAGCCCCAGCATTTT
CASSFRLPRDQPQHF
>TRBV28|NA|TRBJ1-1|NA
TGTGCCAGCAGTTTATCGGGACACCGAGAAGCTTTCTTT
CASSLSGHREAFF
>TRBV9|TRBD1|TRBJ2-7|NA
TGTGCCAGCAGCCCATCAGCGGGGACAGGGGTTTCCGAGCAGTACTTC
CASSPSAGTGVSEQYF
>TRBV25-1|NA|TRBJ1-4|once
TGTGCCAGCCAGGGACCGGTAAATGAAAAACTGTTTTTT
CASQGPVNEKLFF
>TRBV15|TRBD1|TRBJ1-3|NA
TGTGCCACCAGCAGAGACCGTGGGACAGGGGCCGGAAACACCATATATTTT
CATSRDRGTGAGNTIYF
>TRBV7-3|NA|TRBJ2-3|once
TGTGCCAGCACCGCGGGGAGTCTTGCAGATACGCAGTATTTT
CASTAGSLADTQYF
>TRBV7-3|TRBD1|TRBJ2-7|NA
TGTGCCAGCAACGCGTGGACAGGGAGGTACGAGCAGTACTTC
CASNAWTGRYEQYF
>TRBV4-2|NA|TRBJ1-1|NA
TGTGCCAGCAGCCAAGCTGAAAGGGTCCTGGGAGCTTTCTTT
CASSQAERVLGAFF
>TRBV6-1|NA|TRBJ1-1|NA
TGTGCCACCGACATCGGCACTGAAGCTTTCTTT
CATDIGTEAFF
>TRBV21-1|NA|TRBJ2-7|NA
TGTGCCAGCCTGGGGGAAGGAAGACAGGGGATTCAGTACGAGCAGTACTTC
CASLGEGRQGIQYEQYF
>TRBV7-2|NA|TRBJ1-5|NA
TGTGCCAGCAGCCTGGCCCCATTGAGCAATCAGCCCCAGCATTTT
CASSLAPLSNQPQHF
>TRBV7-3|NA|TRBJ2-7|NA
TGTGCCAGCAGCTTATCACAGGGCTACGAGCAGTACTTC
CASSLSQGYEQYF
>TRBV6-5|TRBD1|TRBJ1-1|NA
TGTGCCAGCAGACAGGACAGGGCGGGTGGGACTGAAGCTTTCTTT
CASRQDRAGGTEAFF
>TRBV28|TRBD1|TRBJ2-7|NA
TGTGCCAGCAGGACGAACCACTGGGACAGTGTGACCTACGAGCAGTACTTC
CASRTNHWDSVTYEQYF
>TRBV6-4|NA|TRBJ1-1|NA
TGTGCCAGCAGGGCCAATCGGGGTCAACCTTCCACTGAAGCTTTCTTT
CASRANRGQPSTEAFF
>TRBV7-2|NA|TRBJ2-1|NA
TGTGCCAGCAGCCTTACTTGGACTGAGCAGTTCTTC
CASSLTWTEQFF
>TRBV27|NA|TRBJ2-7|NA
TGTGCCAGCAGTTTATCGGTCAGGGGTATAACCTACGAGCAGTACTTC
CASSLSVRGITYEQYF
>TRBV28|TRBD2|TRBJ2-1|NA
TGTGCCAGCAGTTCCGGGGCGGGAGGGAGCTCCTACAATGAGCAGTTCTTC
CASSSGAGGSSYNEQFF
>TRBV27|NA|TRBJ1-1|NA
TGTGCCAGCAGTTTGTCAGGGAGGTCTGAAGCTTTCTTT
CASSLSGRSEAFF
>TRBV9|NA|TRBJ2-2|NA
TGTGCCAGCAGCGCGGCCGGTCCCCTTGGCGGGGAGCTGTTTTTT
CASSAAGPLGGELFF
>TRBV7-2|NA|TRBJ1-2|NA
TGTGCCAGCAGCCCATCGGCGGGGATCTATGGCTACACCTTC
CASSPSAGIYGYTF
>TRBV5-6|NA|TRBJ1-1|NA
TGTGCCAGCAGAAGGGGTGGGGACACTGAAGCTTTCTTT
CASRRGGDTEAFF
>TRBV30|TRBD1|TRBJ2-2|NA
TGTGCCTGGAGACAGGGGGCCGGGGAGCTGTTTTTT
CAWRQGAGELFF
>TRBV7-2|NA|TRBJ2-4|NA
TGTGCCAGCAGCTTAGCCGGGGCGAACATTCAGTACTTC
CASSLAGANIQYF
>TRBV11-2|NA|TRBJ2-1|NA
TGTGCCAGCAGAACGGACGGATCCTACAATGAGCAGTTCTTC
CASRTDGSYNEQFF
>TRBV2|NA|TRBJ1-5|NA
TGTGCCAGCAGTGATTTAGGACAGTATAGCAATCAGCCCCAGCATTTT
CASSDLGQYSNQPQHF
>TRBV4-3|NA|TRBJ1-1|NA
TGCGCCAGCAGCCAAGATTTTGAGGGGGGCACTGAAGCTTTCTTT
CASSQDFEGGTEAFF
>TRBV2|NA|TRBJ2-2|NA
TGTGCCAGCAGCGCAAGGCTGAGAAACACCGGGGAGCTGTTTTTT
CASSARLRNTGELFF